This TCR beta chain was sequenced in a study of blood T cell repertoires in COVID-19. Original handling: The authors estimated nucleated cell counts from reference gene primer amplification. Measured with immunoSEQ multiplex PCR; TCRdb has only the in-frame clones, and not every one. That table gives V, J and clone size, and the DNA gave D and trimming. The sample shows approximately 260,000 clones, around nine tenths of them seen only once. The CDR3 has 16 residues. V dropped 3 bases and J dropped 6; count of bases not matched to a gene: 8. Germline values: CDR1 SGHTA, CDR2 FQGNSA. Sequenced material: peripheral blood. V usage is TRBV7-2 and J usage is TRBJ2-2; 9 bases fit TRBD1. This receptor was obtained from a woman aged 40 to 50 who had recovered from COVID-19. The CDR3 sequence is CASSFPGTGLSGELFF. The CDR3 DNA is TGTGCCAGCAGCTTCCCCGGGACAGGGTTATCCGGGGAGCTGTTTTTT.